These T cell receptor beta chains were read from a single sample in a study of cytomegalovirus exposure and HLA in healthy donors. TCRdb's copy holds only in-frame clones and misses some; the assay was immunoSEQ multiplex PCR. The table shows approximately 130,000 clones, with around 84% occurring only once. The sample consisted of PBMCs. These receptor sequences come from a woman between 40 and 55 years old in good health and CMV-seronegative. The CDR3 runs from the conserved cysteine through the conserved F or W. Fields, in order: clone size, D gene, J gene, V gene, CDR3 protein, CDR3 DNA. The D gene is left open where the match is weak. The size entry is marked missing in some rows and otherwise reads once, few, many or a size class.

few | TRBD1 | TRBJ2-1 | TRBV27 | CASSSGTGNSYNEQFF | TGTGCCAGCAGTTCAGGGACAGGGAATAGCTACAATGAGCAGTTCTTC
- | - | TRBJ2-7 | TRBV5-4 | CASRAADSYEQYF | TGTGCCAGCAGAGCGGCCGACTCCTACGAGCAGTACTTC
- | - | TRBJ2-1 | TRBV5-1 | CASSLGASGLNEQFF | TGCGCCAGCAGCTTGGGCGCTTCAGGGCTCAATGAGCAGTTCTTC
few | TRBD1 | TRBJ2-7 | TRBV7-9 | CASSPGQGRIYEQYF | TGTGCCAGCAGCCCCGGACAGGGGAGAATCTACGAGCAGTACTTC
few | - | TRBJ2-7 | TRBV18 | CASSPASQYEQYF | TGTGCCAGCTCTCCAGCATCGCAGTACGAGCAGTACTTC
- | TRBD2 | TRBJ2-7 | TRBV11-2 | CASGRGVSYEQYF | TGTGCCAGCGGACGGGGGGTAAGCTACGAGCAGTACTTC
- | - | TRBJ2-7 | TRBV18 | CASSPADSSYEQYF | TGTGCCAGCTCACCGGCGGATAGCTCCTACGAGCAGTACTTC
few | TRBD2 | TRBJ2-4 | TRBV4-1 | CASSLLPGGKNIQYF | TGCGCCAGCAGCCTTCTCCCGGGGGGAAAAAACATTCAGTACTTC
- | TRBD1 | TRBJ2-7 | TRBV10-3 | CASKPGQGYEQYF | TGTGCCAGCAAACCGGGACAGGGCTACGAGCAGTACTTC
- | - | TRBJ2-7 | TRBV7-9 | CASRDTRASRNYEQYF | TGTGCCAGCAGGGATACGAGGGCTAGCCGAAACTACGAGCAGTACTTC
- | - | TRBJ2-3 | TRBV7-6 | CASSRTGGTDTQYF | TGTGCCAGCAGCCGCACAGGCGGCACAGATACGCAGTATTTT
- | - | TRBJ2-1 | TRBV15 | CATSRDPASAEQFF | TGTGCCACCAGCAGAGATCCGGCTAGCGCCGAGCAGTTCTTC
- | - | TRBJ1-2 | TRBV6-1 | CASSERGFGYTF | TGTGCCAGCAGTGAAAGGGGTTTCGGCTACACCTTC
- | TRBD1 | TRBJ1-1 | TRBV6-5 | CASSYQGAAEAFF | TGTGCCAGCAGTTATCAGGGGGCCGCTGAAGCTTTCTTT
- | - | TRBJ2-7 | TRBV5-1 | CASSGPYEQYF | TGCGCCAGCAGTGGGCCCTACGAGCAGTACTTC
- | - | TRBJ1-2 | TRBV19 | CASSPSTGAPISYGYTF | TGTGCCAGTAGTCCCTCCACAGGCGCCCCTATCTCCTATGGCTACACCTTC
- | - | TRBJ2-1 | TRBV28 | CASRRPQRHEQFF | TGTGCCAGCAGGAGACCCCAGAGACACGAGCAGTTCTTC
- | - | TRBJ2-7 | TRBV5-1 | CASSLAGDHEQYF | TGCGCCAGCAGCTTGGCGGGGGACCACGAGCAGTACTTC
- | TRBD2 | TRBJ2-3 | TRBV29-1 | CSVVSGSSLDTQYF | TGCAGCGTTGTTAGCGGGAGTAGCCTAGATACGCAGTATTTT
- | TRBD1 | TRBJ1-2 | TRBV2 | CASTLPGRGTGQYGYTF | TGTGCCAGCACCCTACCTGGGAGGGGGACAGGGCAATATGGCTACACCTTC
- | - | TRBJ1-5 | TRBV7-2 | CASSLAHSGAGQPQHF | TGTGCCAGCAGCTTAGCGCATAGCGGGGCTGGGCAGCCCCAGCATTTT
once | TRBD2 | TRBJ2-7 | TRBV28 | CASKTSGGGRYEQYF | TGTGCCAGCAAGACTAGCGGGGGAGGACGCTACGAGCAGTACTTC
- | TRBD1 | TRBJ1-1 | TRBV28 | CASTTGGTMNTEAFF | TGTGCCAGCACAACAGGGGGAACCATGAACACTGAAGCTTTCTTT
- | - | TRBJ2-3 | TRBV7-6 | CASSLDYGKSTDTQYF | TGTGCCAGCAGCTTAGATTACGGGAAATCCACAGATACGCAGTATTTT
- | - | TRBJ2-4 | TRBV7-6 | CASSLMPDSRKNIQYF | TGTGCCAGCAGCCTAATGCCTGACAGTCGCAAAAACATTCAGTACTTC
- | TRBD2 | TRBJ2-7 | TRBV6-5 | CASSYSLAGGYEQYF | TGTGCCAGCAGTTACTCCCTAGCGGGGGGGTACGAGCAGTACTTC
few | TRBD1 | TRBJ1-2 | TRBV19 | CASGPGGASYGYTF | TGTGCCAGTGGACCAGGGGGCGCGTCCTATGGCTACACCTTC
few | TRBD1 | TRBJ2-3 | TRBV6-1 | CASRGPQGLDTQYF | TGTGCCAGCAGGGGCCCACAGGGGCTGGATACGCAGTATTTT
- | - | TRBJ2-3 | TRBV7-7 | CASSFQVTDTQYF | TGTGCTAGCAGCTTTCAGGTCACAGATACGCAGTATTTT
- | - | TRBJ2-7 | TRBV7-8 | CASIPLTGLRGEQYF | TGTGCCAGCATTCCCCTTACAGGGTTACGCGGCGAGCAGTACTTC
- | - | TRBJ1-6 | TRBV5-1 | CASSLDGNSPLHF | TGCGCCAGCAGCTTGGACGGGAATTCACCCCTCCACTTT
once | TRBD1 | TRBJ1-2 | TRBV2 | CASIPTGPPGQPF | TGTGCCAGCATTCCCACTGGGCCCCCGGGACAGCCTTTC
few | - | TRBJ1-5 | TRBV6-5 | CATSGRSNQPQHF | TGTGCCACCTCAGGTCGTAGCAATCAGCCCCAGCATTTT
- | - | TRBJ1-4 | TRBV11-2 | CASSTRRLTNEKLFF | TGTGCCAGCAGCACTAGGAGGCTAACTAATGAAAAACTGTTTTTT
- | - | TRBJ2-1 | TRBV19 | CASRGRGGSYNEQFF | TGTGCCAGTAGAGGGAGGGGGGGCTCCTACAATGAGCAGTTCTTC
- | - | TRBJ2-3 | TRBV18 | CASSLRTEVDTQYF | TGTGCCAGCTCACTCCGGACGGAGGTAGATACGCAGTATTTT
- | TRBD2 | TRBJ2-7 | TRBV19 | CASSISGGGSFYEQYF | TGTGCCAGTAGTATATCGGGAGGGGGGAGTTTCTACGAGCAGTACTTC
- | - | TRBJ1-1 | TRBV27 | CASSFRQANTEAFF | TGTGCCAGCAGTTTTCGCCAAGCGAACACTGAAGCTTTCTTT
- | - | TRBJ1-4 | TRBV7-8 | CASSSTPRGNEKLFF | TGTGCCAGCAGCAGCACCCCGCGGGGTAATGAAAAACTGTTTTTT
- | TRBD2 | TRBJ2-7 | TRBV5-1 | CASSLSGFTSGSHEQYF | TGCGCCAGCAGCTTGTCTGGTTTTACTAGCGGGAGTCACGAGCAGTACTTC
- | - | TRBJ2-7 | TRBV28 | CASSLGLNSYEQYF | TGTGCCAGCAGTTTGGGACTGAACTCCTACGAGCAGTACTTC
- | TRBD1 | TRBJ1-2 | TRBV7-9 | CASSRGQGANYGYTF | TGTGCCAGCAGCCGCGGACAGGGAGCAAACTATGGCTACACCTTC
- | - | TRBJ2-3 | TRBV25-1 | CASSDGAGLTDTQYF | TGTGCCAGCAGTGATGGGGCGGGACTCACAGATACGCAGTATTTT
- | TRBD2 | TRBJ2-3 | TRBV9 | CASSVGEGVDTQYF | TGTGCCAGCAGCGTAGGGGAGGGAGTCGATACGCAGTATTTT
- | TRBD2 | TRBJ2-7 | TRBV11-2 | CASSRGVLSYEQYF | TGTGCCAGCAGCCGGGGGGTCCTGTCCTACGAGCAGTACTTC
once | TRBD1 | TRBJ2-7 | TRBV6-5 | CASSYFRQGSIYEQYF | TGTGCCAGCAGTTACTTCAGACAGGGAAGTATATACGAGCAGTACTTC
- | TRBD2 | TRBJ2-1 | TRBV2 | CASSRGGSYNEQFF | TGTGCCAGCAGCCGTGGCGGGAGCTACAATGAGCAGTTCTTC
- | TRBD2 | TRBJ2-7 | TRBV7-2 | CASSSYLAASYEQYF | TGTGCCAGCAGCTCATATCTAGCGGCCTCCTACGAGCAGTACTTC
few | - | TRBJ2-7 | TRBV4-3 | CASSQDPATEQYF | TGCGCCAGCAGCCAAGATCCAGCGACCGAGCAGTACTTC
- | - | TRBJ1-1 | TRBV6-5 | CASSTSGEGAEAFF | TGTGCCAGCAGTACCTCGGGGGAAGGGGCAGAAGCTTTCTTT
- | - | TRBJ1-1 | TRBV28 | CATLVDLNTEAFF | TGTGCCACCCTCGTGGACTTGAACACTGAAGCTTTCTTT
- | - | TRBJ2-7 | TRBV6-1 | CASSVERPREQYF | TGTGCCAGCAGTGTTGAGCGTCCTAGGGAGCAGTACTTC
once | TRBD1 | TRBJ2-3 | TRBV11-2 | CASSLDIQGDTDTQYF | TGTGCCAGCAGCTTAGATATCCAGGGGGACACAGATACGCAGTATTTT